The source of this T cell receptor beta chain is a study of T-cell reconstitution after alpha-beta-depleted transplantation in children. This clonotype was seen only a few times. Construction of the TCRbeta library involved unique molecular identifiers. TCRdb passed the PCR reads through MiXCR, listing each CDR3 protein once. The sample shows fewer than 400,000 distinct CDR3 sequences, approximately 23% of them seen only once. CDR1 is MNHEY and CDR2 is SMNVEV in the germline V gene (reference sequence). The CDR3 has 12 residues. Trimming shortened V by 9 bases and J by 6 bases, and 15 bases separated the two germline ends.

V and J are TRBV27 and TRBJ2-7; perhaps D is TRBD1 or TRBD2 (5 bases each). This clonotype was obtained from a male patient younger than 18 who had a stem cell transplant for acute lymphoblastic leukemia, so the T cells may come from the graft donor. The sequenced sample was PBMCs, mostly from graft donor cells, obtained 180 days after TCRalphabeta/CD19-depleted stem cell transplant. This CDR3 is CASWDRHGEQYF. The CDR3 nucleotides read TGTGCCAGTTGGGACCGCCACGGCGAGCAGTACTTC.